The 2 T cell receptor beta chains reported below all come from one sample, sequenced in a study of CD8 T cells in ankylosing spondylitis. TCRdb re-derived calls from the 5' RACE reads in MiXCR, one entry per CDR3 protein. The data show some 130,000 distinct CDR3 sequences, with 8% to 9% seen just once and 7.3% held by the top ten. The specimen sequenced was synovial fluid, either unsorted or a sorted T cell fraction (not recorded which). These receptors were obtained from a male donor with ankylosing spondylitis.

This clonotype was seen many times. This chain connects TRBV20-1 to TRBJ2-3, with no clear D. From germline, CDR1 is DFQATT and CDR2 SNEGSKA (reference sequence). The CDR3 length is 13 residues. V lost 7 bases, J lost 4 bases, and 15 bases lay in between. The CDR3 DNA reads TGCAGTGAGCGACTTAGCCCCCCAGATACGCAGTATTTT. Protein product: CSERLSPPDTQYF.

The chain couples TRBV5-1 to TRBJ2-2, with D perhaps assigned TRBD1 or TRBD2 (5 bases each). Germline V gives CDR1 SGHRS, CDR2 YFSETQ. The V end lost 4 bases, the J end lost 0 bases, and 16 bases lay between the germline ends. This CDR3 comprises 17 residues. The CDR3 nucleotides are TGCGCCAGCAGCCAATTGGTGGGGGTGGCGAACACCGGGGAGCTGTTTTTT. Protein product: CASSQLVGVANTGELFF.